Each of the 18 T cell receptor beta chains below was sequenced from the same sample in a study of beta chain features in type 1 diabetes. General study results and limits: In every one of the four CD4+ subsets, TCRB CDR3s were moderately but significantly shorter in Type 1 diabetes patients.

Their target antigens are unknown. The study reverse transcribed the entire isolated RNA, so it sequenced expressed TCRB transcripts. Here immunoSEQ multiplex PCR was the method, and the copy in TCRdb shows in-frame clones only, minus some. Altogether about 47,000 clones are present, roughly 47% being singletons, with the ten largest covering around 0.13%. The sequencing input was stem cell memory CD4+ T cells from blood. The receptor set was obtained from a man aged 30 to 39 with type 1 diabetes.

V gene TRBV28 combines with J gene TRBJ1-5; D is undetermined. The CDR3 runs to 12 residues. CDR1 and CDR2 from the germline V gene are MDHEN and SYDVKM. Trimming stripped 8 bases from V and 7 bases from J, with 12 bases between. The CDR3: CASQVFGQPQHF. Written as DNA, the CDR3 is TGTGCCAGCCAGGTATTCGGACAGCCCCAGCATTTT.

This clone was observed a few times. The rearrangement uses TRBV28 and TRBJ1-5; D possibly corresponds to TRBD1 (5 bases). With 5 bases removed from V and 5 bases from J, the gap between germline ends came to 7 bases. Germline V gene data show CDR1 as MDHEN and CDR2 as SYDVKM. The CDR3 covers 12 residues. The CDR3 sequence: CASSRQYQPQHF. The DNA for the CDR3 is TGTGCCAGCAGTCGACAGTATCAGCCCCAGCATTTT.

This clone was counted between two and nine times. The chain has TRBV4-3 and TRBJ1-2; D is unresolved. Germline V gene sequence: CDR1 LGHNA, CDR2 YSLEER. The CDR3 is 15 amino acids. Trimming pared 0 bases from V and 4 bases from J, leaving 12 bases between. Here the CDR3 reads CASSQDPGELYGYTF. The CDR3 bases are TGCGCCAGCAGCCAAGATCCCGGGGAGCTCTATGGCTACACCTTC.

A few counts support this clone. V gene TRBV15 combines with J gene TRBJ2-1, with 9 nucleotides matching TRBD1. CDR1 and CDR2 from the germline V gene are LNHNV and YYDKDF (reference sequence). This CDR3 region has 15 residues. Trimming removed 1 base from V and 9 bases from J; junction bases left unmatched: 7. CDR3 protein: CATSRGDRGGREQFF. The CDR3 nucleotides read TGTGCCACCAGCAGAGGAGACAGGGGGGGTCGTGAGCAGTTCTTC.

The genes are TRBV6-5 and TRBJ2-1, with TRBD2 as a possible D gene (6 bases). The CDR3 is 14 residues long. Germline V gives CDR1 MNHEY, CDR2 SVGAGI. V was pared by 4 bases and J by 6 bases, with 13 bases between. CDR3 amino acids: CASSLPGTRNEQFF. CDR3 nucleotides: TGTGCCAGCAGTTTACCCGGGACTCGCAATGAGCAGTTCTTC.

This chain uses TRBV2 with TRBJ2-1; 8 nucleotides match TRBD2. The CDR3 is made up of 16 amino acids. The germline V gene encodes CDR1 SNHLY and CDR2 FYNNEI. The V segment lost 6 bases and the J segment 1 base; nucleotides outside the gene matches: 8. The DNA of the CDR3 is TGTGCCAGCAGACGAGCGGGAGTAAGGTCCTACAATGAGCAGTTCTTC. Protein sequence: CASRRAGVRSYNEQFF. Filled out from reference TRBV2 and TRBJ2-1, the complete variable domain reads EPEVTQTPSHQVTQMGQEVILRCVPISNHLYFYWYRQILGQKVEFLVSFYNNEISEKSEIFDDQFSVERPDGSNFTLKIRSTKLEDSAMYFCASRRAGVRSYNEQFFGPGTRLTVL.

The chain employs TRBV28 and TRBJ1-2; 7 bases map to TRBD1. Unmatched junction bases numbered 14, after V lost 7 bases and J lost 3 bases. Looked up from germline, CDR1 is MDHEN and CDR2 is SYDVKM. The CDR3 is 16 amino acids. The CDR3 region is CASNPNLGQEDYGYTF. CDR3 nucleotides: TGTGCCAGCAACCCCAACCTTGGACAGGAGGACTATGGCTACACCTTC.

This chain connects TRBV5-1 to TRBJ1-1; D is undetermined. V lost 7 bases and J lost 2, with 18 bases in between. Germline CDR1 is SGHRS and CDR2 is YFSETQ. The CDR3 runs to 15 residues. CDR3: CASSFVQDFNTEAFF. For the CDR3, the DNA is TGCGCCAGCTCCTTTGTCCAGGATTTCAACACTGAAGCTTTCTTT. Full variable domain (outside the CDR3, taken from reference TRBV5-1 and TRBJ1-1): KAGVTQTPRYLIKTRGQQVTLSCSPISGHRSVSWYQQTPGQGLQFLFEYFSETQRNKGNFPGRFSGRQFSNSRSEMNVSTLELGDSALYLCASSFVQDFNTEAFFGQGTRLTVV.

The gene calls are TRBV27 and TRBJ2-7; TRBD1 is a possible D gene (6 bases). The CDR3 has 13 amino acids. Germline CDR1 and CDR2: MNHEY and SMNVEV (reference sequence). The V gene lost 4 bases and the J gene lost 2 bases, with 9 bases spanning the gap. CDR3: CASSSAGAYEQYF. CDR3 DNA sequence: TGTGCCAGCAGTTCGGCAGGGGCCTACGAGCAGTACTTC.

V and J are TRBV7-3 and TRBJ2-2, with a possible D match to TRBD2 (5 bases). Germline CDR1 and CDR2: SGHTA and FQGTGA. The ends were cut back, 5 bases at V and 6 bases at J, with 13 bases in the middle. CDR3 size: 14 residues. The CDR3 bases are TGTGCCAGCAGCCCCGGACTGATCTCCGGGGAGCTGTTTTTT. The encoded protein is CASSPGLISGELFF.

The chain has TRBV27 and TRBJ2-3, with 9 bases aligning to TRBD2. Unmatched junction bases numbered 10, after V lost 8 bases and J lost 7 bases. The germline V gene encodes CDR1 MNHEY and CDR2 SMNVEV (reference sequence). CDR3 length equals 14 residues. DNA of the CDR3: TGTGCCAGCGGGAAAGGACTAGCGATAAATACGCAGTATTTT. Encoded protein: CASGKGLAINTQYF.

J is TRBJ2-1 and V is TRBV5-1, with 12 nucleotides matching TRBD2. This CDR3 is 16 amino acids long. CDR1 is SGHRS and CDR2 is YFSETQ in the germline V gene. The junction had 10 bases not matched to a gene; V was cut back by 2 bases and J by 10 bases. CDR3 amino acids: CASSFRLAGVPLEQFF. DNA for the CDR3: TGCGCCAGCAGCTTTAGACTAGCGGGAGTTCCGTTAGAGCAGTTCTTC.

The chain joins TRBV7-3 to TRBJ2-7, with a tentative D call TRBD1 (5 bases). The V gene's germline CDR1 is SGHTA and CDR2 FQGTGA. The CDR3 covers 13 residues. Trimming took 5 bases from V and 5 from J, leaving 13 bases between them. In DNA, the CDR3 is TGTGCCAGCAGCCCTATGCCAGGGAACGAGCAGTACTTC. It specifies CASSPMPGNEQYF.

The genes are TRBV6-6 and TRBJ2-6, with D unclear. Germline assignment: CDR1 MNHNY and CDR2 SVGAGI (reference sequence). The CDR3 totals 16 residues. Trimming left V 2 bases short and J 0 bases short, with 8 bases between. The CDR3 region has the DNA TGTGCCAGCAGTTACAAGCCCGCCTCTGGGGCCAACGTCCTGACTTTC. Translation: CASSYKPASGANVLTF.

The chain combines TRBV5-1 with TRBJ2-7; D uncertain. The V gene's germline CDR1 is SGHRS and CDR2 YFSETQ. This CDR3 is 14 amino acids long. V lost 3 bases to trimming and J lost 0 bases, with 10 bases between them. The DNA of the CDR3 is TGCGCCAGCAGCTCTCGGGTTAACTCCTACGAGCAGTACTTC. Its protein is CASSSRVNSYEQYF.

J is TRBJ1-2 and V is TRBV6-1; perhaps TRBD1 as D (5 bases). Germline-derived CDR1 and CDR2 are MNHNS and SASEGT. Trimming cost V 5 bases and J 6 bases, with 19 bases left between them. This CDR3 region has 15 residues. For the CDR3, the DNA is TGTGCCAGCAGTCAACGTAGAGCGGGGGGGGATGGCTACACCTTC. It encodes CASSQRRAGGDGYTF.

The chain uses TRBV7-2 and TRBJ2-6; the D is unclear. V lost 0 bases to trimming and J lost 1 base, with 4 bases between them. CDR1 is SGHTA and CDR2 is FQGNSA in the germline V gene. The CDR3 spans 15 residues. The CDR3 sequence: CASSLALSGANVLTF. As DNA, the CDR3 is TGTGCCAGCAGCTTAGCCCTGTCTGGGGCCAACGTCCTGACTTTC.

V is TRBV18 and J is TRBJ2-2, with D possibly being TRBD2 (5 bases). CDR1 KGHSH and CDR2 LQKENI come from the germline V gene. CDR3 length: 15 amino acids. V was clipped by 3 bases and J by 3 bases, with 11 bases between them. CDR3 residues: CASSPQAGDTGELFF. The CDR3, as DNA: TGTGCCAGCTCACCTCAGGCCGGGGACACCGGGGAGCTGTTTTTT.